A selection of T cell receptor beta chains follows, all from one sample in a study of breast tumors, draining lymph nodes, adjacent tissues. TCRdb fed the multiplex PCR reads into MiXCR, producing one record per CDR3 protein. This sample has 150,000 to 250,000 distinct CDR3 sequences, with approximately 30% found just once. The sequenced sample consisted of axillary lymph node tissue. These receptors all stem from a female donor with breast cancer. Some clones in this sample may be carry-over from other donors' samples. Both conserved end residues are part of each CDR3. A D gene is named only where the DNA matches it firmly. Only some rows state a clone size, as once, few, many or a class for expanded clones.

v_call	d_call	j_call	clone_size	cdr3_aa	cdr3_nt
TRBV19	.	TRBJ2-3	.	CASSGGQTDTQYF	TGTGCCAGTAGTGGAGGGCAGACAGATACGCAGTATTTT
TRBV20-1	.	TRBJ1-5	many	CSALKGVGSQPQHF	TGCAGTGCTTTAAAGGGGGTGGGTAGCCAGCCCCAGCATTTT
TRBV2	TRBD2	TRBJ2-7	many	CASGLAPLWEQYF	TGTGCCAGCGGACTAGCGCCCCTCTGGGAGCAGTACTTC
TRBV20-1	TRBD2	TRBJ2-7	.	CSAGLAGGRYEQYF	TGCAGTGCTGGACTAGCGGGAGGGAGGTACGAGCAGTACTTC
TRBV7-3	TRBD1	TRBJ2-3	many	CASSLGTARDTQYF	TGTGCCAGCAGCCTCGGGACAGCAAGGGATACGCAGTATTTT
TRBV5-1	.	TRBJ2-7	many	CASSLTGPHVDEQYF	TGCGCCAGCAGCTTGACCGGGCCCCACGTCGACGAGCAGTACTTC
TRBV10-3	.	TRBJ2-7	.	CAISGGQSDEQYF	TGTGCCATCAGTGGGGGCCAGTCGGACGAGCAGTACTTC
TRBV15	.	TRBJ2-5	many	CATSRGRGETQYF	TGTGCCACCAGCAGGGGTAGGGGGGAGACCCAGTACTTC
TRBV2	TRBD1	TRBJ1-2	.	CASSQTGDKYGYTF	TGTGCCAGCAGCCAGACAGGGGATAAGTATGGCTACACCTTC
TRBV12-3/TRBV12-4	.	TRBJ1-3	.	CASTLSGPGNTIYF	TGTGCCAGCACCTTATCGGGGCCAGGAAACACCATATATTTT
TRBV11-2	TRBD1	TRBJ2-3	many	CASSQNRGGTDTQYF	TGTGCCAGCTCCCAAAACAGGGGAGGCACAGATACGCAGTATTTT
TRBV18	.	TRBJ2-7	many	CASSVQGGYEQYF	TGTGCCAGCTCAGTACAGGGAGGATACGAGCAGTACTTC
TRBV6-5	TRBD2	TRBJ2-1	few	CASKPAGGDYNEQFF	TGTGCCAGCAAACCAGCGGGAGGGGACTACAATGAGCAGTTCTTC
TRBV6-6	.	TRBJ1-2	many	CASSYGQDPYGYTF	TGTGCCAGCAGTTACGGGCAGGACCCCTATGGCTACACCTTC
TRBV7-8	TRBD1	TRBJ2-5	.	CASSLGVRGTSETQYF	TGTGCCAGCAGCTTAGGAGTCAGGGGGACGTCGGAGACCCAGTACTTC
TRBV7-2	.	TRBJ2-6	many	CASSLTRDSGANVLTF	TGTGCCAGCAGCCTGACCCGTGACTCTGGGGCCAACGTCCTGACTTTC
TRBV20-1	TRBD2	TRBJ2-1	many	CSALAGLPTYNEQFF	TGCAGTGCCCTAGCGGGACTACCGACCTACAATGAGCAGTTCTTC
TRBV9	TRBD2	TRBJ2-1	.	CASSGGTSGINEQFF	TGTGCCAGCAGCGGAGGGACTAGCGGGATAAATGAGCAGTTCTTC
TRBV7-3	.	TRBJ1-2	many	CASSLTPGTYGYTF	TGTGCCAGCAGCTTAACGCCGGGAACCTATGGCTACACCTTC
TRBV18	.	TRBJ1-1	few	CASSPGRNMNTEAFF	TGTGCCAGCTCACCAGGACGGAACATGAACACTGAAGCTTTCTTT
TRBV2	TRBD2	TRBJ2-7	.	CARMRGNYEQYF	TGTGCTAGAATGCGGGGGAACTACGAGCAGTACTTC
TRBV6-2/TRBV6-3	TRBD1	TRBJ1-1	.	CASRPGGPGPWNTEAFF	TGTGCCAGCAGACCAGGGGGACCCGGCCCTTGGAACACTGAAGCTTTCTTT
TRBV28	TRBD2	TRBJ2-5	many	CASSFESGRAGWETQYF	TGTGCCAGCAGTTTCGAGAGCGGGAGAGCCGGGTGGGAGACCCAGTACTTC
TRBV20-1	.	TRBJ1-6	many	CSASYGNSYNSPLHF	TGCAGTGCTAGCTATGGGAACTCCTATAATTCACCCCTCCACTTT
TRBV12-3/TRBV12-4	TRBD1	TRBJ2-2	.	CASSSGTGYTGELFF	TGTGCCAGCAGTTCGGGGACAGGGTACACCGGGGAGCTGTTTTTT
TRBV11-2	TRBD2	TRBJ2-7	many	CASSYLSGGAGGEQYF	TGTGCCAGCAGCTACCTAAGCGGGGGGGCCGGTGGAGAGCAGTACTTC
TRBV7-6	.	TRBJ1-5	many	CASSPGHYSNQPQHF	TGTGCCAGCAGCCCGGGACACTATAGCAATCAGCCCCAGCATTTT
TRBV12-3/TRBV12-4	TRBD2	TRBJ2-4	few	CASSPTSGRAGAKNIQYF	TGTGCCAGCAGTCCGACTAGCGGGAGGGCCGGAGCCAAAAACATTCAGTACTTC
TRBV19	.	TRBJ1-2	many	CASSIAPALYGYTF	TGTGCCAGTAGTATAGCCCCCGCTCTCTATGGCTACACCTTC
TRBV12-3/TRBV12-4	.	TRBJ2-3	many	CASRNDRSTDTQYF	TGTGCCAGCAGGAATGACAGGAGCACAGATACGCAGTATTTT
TRBV5-5	.	TRBJ2-7	many	CASSWVSGGLSYEQYF	TGTGCCAGCAGCTGGGTTTCGGGGGGCCTCTCCTACGAGCAGTACTTC
TRBV29-1	.	TRBJ2-2	.	CSVKESTGELFF	TGCAGCGTCAAAGAGAGCACCGGGGAGCTGTTTTTT
TRBV2	.	TRBJ2-1	many	CASRVGEPQFF	TGTGCCAGCAGGGTTGGGGAGCCGCAGTTCTTC
TRBV6-2/TRBV6-3	.	TRBJ2-7	few	CASSHSTEYTSSYEQYF	TGTGCCAGCAGTCACTCGACGGAGTATACGAGCTCCTACGAGCAGTACTTC
TRBV27	TRBD2	TRBJ2-1	.	CASRPPRTSGRNEQFF	TGTGCCAGCAGACCCCCCAGGACTAGCGGGAGAAATGAGCAGTTCTTC
TRBV19	TRBD2	TRBJ2-1	many	CASNTGGNEQFF	TGTGCCAGTAATACGGGGGGGAATGAGCAGTTCTTC
TRBV3-1	.	TRBJ2-5	many	CASSHGSETQYF	TGTGCCAGCAGCCACGGTTCGGAGACCCAGTACTTC
TRBV11-3	.	TRBJ2-1	many	CASSLSPGYNEQFF	TGTGCCAGCAGCTTATCCCCGGGATACAATGAGCAGTTCTTC
TRBV20-1	TRBD1	TRBJ2-5	.	CSAIGQGRQETQYF	TGCAGTGCTATCGGACAGGGAAGACAAGAGACCCAGTACTTC
TRBV24-1	.	TRBJ1-1	few	CATSDPRLGGTEAFF	TGTGCCACCAGTGATCCCCGGTTGGGTGGCACTGAAGCTTTCTTT
TRBV19	.	TRBJ1-1	.	CASSILEGEAFF	TGTGCCAGTAGTATTTTAGAGGGTGAAGCTTTCTTT
TRBV7-8	.	TRBJ1-5	.	CASGSINQPQHF	TGTGCCAGCGGCTCAATCAATCAGCCCCAGCATTTT
TRBV20-1	.	TRBJ1-1	.	CSAIGGLNTEAFF	TGCAGTGCGATAGGGGGACTGAACACTGAAGCTTTCTTT
TRBV5-1	.	TRBJ1-1	many	CASSPGMNTEAFF	TGCGCCAGCAGCCCTGGGATGAACACTGAAGCTTTCTTT
TRBV20-1	.	TRBJ1-4	many	CSAFLPGRRYEKLFF	TGCAGTGCTTTTCTTCCGGGACGTCGTTATGAAAAACTGTTTTTT
TRBV11-2	.	TRBJ2-6	.	CASRLGTRAANVLTF	TGTGCCAGCAGACTAGGGACGAGGGCGGCCAACGTCCTGACTTTC
TRBV20-1	.	TRBJ1-6	many	CSAKDPSRESNSPLHF	TGCAGTGCCAAAGACCCCTCCAGGGAATCTAATTCACCCCTCCACTTT
TRBV20-1	.	TRBJ1-3	many	CSAHRVNSGNTIYF	TGCAGTGCTCACCGGGTCAACTCTGGAAACACCATATATTTT
TRBV6-5	.	TRBJ1-6	few	CASSRAGGQLGNSPLHF	TGTGCCAGCAGTCGGGCCGGCGGTCAGTTGGGGAATTCACCCCTCCACTTT
TRBV2	.	TRBJ1-6	many	CASSFTGINSPLHF	TGTGCCAGCAGTTTCACAGGGATCAATTCACCCCTCCACTTT
TRBV5-1	.	TRBJ2-5	.	CASSFAQETHYF	TGCGCCAGCAGCTTCGCCCAAGAGACCCACTACTTC
TRBV2	TRBD1	TRBJ1-3	once	CASHGTGWTGNTIYF	TGTGCCAGTCACGGGACAGGGTGGACTGGAAACACCATATATTTT
TRBV20-1	TRBD1	TRBJ1-2	many	CSAILDRGRRGYTF	TGCAGTGCTATCCTAGACAGGGGGCGACGTGGCTACACCTTC
TRBV6-6	.	TRBJ1-3	once	CASSPEGTIYF	TGTGCCAGCAGCCCCGAGGGCACCATATATTTT
TRBV20-1	.	TRBJ2-7	many	CSASPAYEQYF	TGCAGTGCTAGCCCGGCCTACGAGCAGTACTTC